The entry below describes one T cell receptor beta chain. The target antigen is unknown. This CDR3 region has 15 residues. Germline V gene lookup returns CDR1 SQVTM and CDR2 ANQGSEA. V lost 6 bases and J lost 4; bases outside the gene matches: 10. The sample comes from a study of T cells in Graves' hyperthyroidism and ophthalmopathy. Study-wide results and limits: The model forecast ophthalmopathy, anticipating it by a median approximately 6 months before onset. Most expanded thyroid clonotypes above 0.001 recurred in blood.

Amplification targeted TCR beta CDR3 regions from RNA transcripts. RT-PCR in the first round (using the HTBI primer set) targeted the TCR CDR3. Using its own MiXCR run on the multiplex PCR reads, TCRdb lists one record per CDR3 protein. The sample consists of hundreds of thousands of distinct CDR3 sequences, approximately 15% of them appearing once. The authors obtained PBMCs from 10 ml of fresh peripheral blood. Sequenced: blood. The chain has TRBV29-1 and TRBJ2-2; 8 bases are shared with TRBD1. This TCR derives from a man younger than 35 with Graves' ophthalmopathy. In DNA form, the CDR3 reads TGCAGCGTACCTAGGACAGGGATGAGCACCGGGGAGCTGTTTTTT. Its protein is CSVPRTGMSTGELFF.